These 19 T cell receptor beta chains originate from one sample sequenced in a study of blood T cell repertoires in COVID-19. The data were produced by immunoSEQ multiplex PCR, yet TCRdb's version contains in-frame clones alone and is incomplete. The repertoire holds 250,000 to 300,000 clones, with around 93% as singletons. Material for sequencing was PBMCs or T cells enriched from blood (not recorded which). Source of these receptors: a human donor in a cohort exposed to, infected with or recovered from COVID-19 (not recorded which). The donor label of this sample is uncertain.

The chain links TRBV15 to TRBJ2-5, with no clear D. The germline V gene has CDR1 LNHNV and CDR2 YYDKDF (reference sequence). This CDR3 region has 13 residues. V lost 0 bases, J lost 5 bases, and 7 bases lay in between. CDR3 DNA: TGTGCCACCAGCAGAGATACCGGGGAGACCCAGTACTTC. It specifies CATSRDTGETQYF. The variable domain in full, completed from reference TRBV15 and TRBJ2-5, reads DAMVIQNPRYQVTQFGKPVTLSCSQTLNHNVMYWYQQKSSQAPKLLFHYYDKDFNNEADTPDNFQSRRPNTSFCFLDIRSPGLGDTAMYLCATSRDTGETQYFGPGTRLLVL.

The V call is TRBV12-5, the J call TRBJ2-7; D is possibly TRBD2 (7 bases). Trimming shortened V by 4 bases and J by 3 bases, and 19 bases separated the two germline ends. The CDR3 extends over 16 amino acids. Germline CDR1 LGHNT, CDR2 FRNRAP. The DNA for the CDR3 is TGTGCTAGTGGTTGGGACCCCGGGGGGCGTATCTACGAGCAGTACTTC. Translated, it gives CASGWDPGGRIYEQYF.

The V and J genes are TRBV30 and TRBJ2-3, with a tentative D call TRBD1 (7 bases). From germline, CDR1 is GTSNPN and CDR2 SVGIG (reference sequence). With 4 bases removed from V and 2 bases from J, the gap between germline ends came to 10 bases. This CDR3 comprises 13 residues. CDR3 sequence (DNA): TGTGCCTGGACAGGGGGGTACACAGATACGCAGTATTTT. Translating gives CAWTGGYTDTQYF.

The V and J genes are TRBV20-1 and TRBJ1-1; D is ambiguous. This CDR3 has 11 amino acids. CDR1 and CDR2 from the germline V gene are DFQATT and SNEGSKA (reference sequence). V was clipped by 0 bases and J by 8 bases, with 7 bases between them. The CDR3 coding sequence is TGCAGTGCTAGAGACAGGTCAGAAGCTTTCTTT. It specifies CSARDRSEAFF.

V and J are TRBV7-2 and TRBJ2-5; 12 bases agree with TRBD2. Germline V gives CDR1 SGHTA, CDR2 FQGNSA. V lost 0 bases and J lost 6; bases outside the gene matches: 8. There are 17 residues in the CDR3. The CDR3 nucleotides read TGTGCCAGCAGCTTAGCGCCGCGTCTAGCGGGGGGGAAGACCCAGTACTTC. Amino acid sequence: CASSLAPRLAGGKTQYF.

J is TRBJ2-3 and V is TRBV30; TRBD1 might be the D (5 bases). The CDR3 spans 15 residues. CDR1 is GTSNPN, CDR2 SVGIG, per germline (reference sequence). Trimming took 1 base from V and 4 from J, leaving 15 bases between them. This chain's CDR3 is CAWSASRGGPDTQYF. In nucleotides, the CDR3 is TGTGCCTGGAGTGCAAGTAGGGGTGGACCAGATACGCAGTATTTT.

This clone was recorded once. V gene TRBV3-1 (or the pseudogene TRBV3-2) combines with J gene TRBJ2-3; 10 nucleotides line up with TRBD2. The CDR3 runs to 17 residues. CDR1 and CDR2 from the germline V gene are LGHDT and YNNKEL (reference sequence). The V segment lost 4 bases and the J segment 6 bases; nucleotides outside the gene matches: 13. CDR3 sequence (DNA): TGTGCCAGCAGCCCCTTGGGGAGCGGGGGGGAGTCGGATACGCAGTATTTT. It specifies CASSPLGSGGESDTQYF.

The chain employs TRBV5-6 and TRBJ1-6, with TRBD1 matching 9 bases. The CDR3 length is 16 residues. Germline assignment: CDR1 SGHDT and CDR2 YYEEEE. V was clipped by 4 bases and J by 7 bases; unmatched bases: 9. The CDR3 spells CASSKGTGSVNSPLHF. The CDR3 DNA follows: TGTGCCAGCAGCAAGGGGACAGGGTCAGTAAATTCACCCCTCCACTTT.

This clone was picked up a small number of times. The chain carries TRBV18 and TRBJ2-3; D is ambiguous. The ends were cut back, 3 bases at V and 6 bases at J, with 10 bases in the middle. Germline V CDR1 and CDR2: KGHSH, LQKENI. The CDR3 is 13 residues long. The CDR3 nucleotides are TGTGCCAGCTCACCCCAGACATCGGATACGCAGTATTTT. It yields the protein CASSPQTSDTQYF.

This chain uses TRBV6-5 with TRBJ2-1; TRBD1 is a possible D gene (6 bases). With 10 bases removed from V and 7 bases from J, the gap between germline ends came to 11 bases. The CDR3 has 11 residues. Germline V gives CDR1 MNHEY, CDR2 SVGAGI. The CDR3 reads CATEQGNEQFF. Here the CDR3 DNA reads TGTGCCACCGAACAGGGAAATGAGCAGTTCTTC.

The chain couples TRBV9 to TRBJ2-2; a possible D gene is TRBD1 (7 bases). CDR1 and CDR2 (germline): SGDLS, YYNGEE. The CDR3 length is 15 residues. V was cut by 2 bases and J by 6 bases, with 14 bases left in between. The CDR3 loop reads CASSVEGAQAGELFF. The CDR3 nucleotides read TGTGCCAGCAGCGTGGAGGGGGCGCAGGCCGGGGAGCTGTTTTTT.

In DNA form, the CDR3 reads TGTGCCAGCAGCGTGGGGGGGCTCGACAATGAGCAGTTCTTC. This gives the protein CASSVGGLDNEQFF. The chain links TRBV11-3 to TRBJ2-1; D may be TRBD2 (7 bases). Germline V gene sequence: CDR1 SGHNT, CDR2 YENEEA. Trimming pared 5 bases from V and 5 bases from J, leaving 13 bases between. The CDR3 spans 14 residues.

The chain has TRBV2 and TRBJ1-1; D call uncertain. Trimming stripped 6 bases from V and 0 bases from J, with 8 bases between. Per the germline V gene, CDR1 is SNHLY and CDR2 is FYNNEI. The CDR3 totals 13 residues. CDR3 amino acids: CASSLGVNTEAFF. The CDR3 DNA reads as TGTGCCAGCAGCCTGGGAGTGAACACTGAAGCTTTCTTT.

CDR3 nucleotides: TGCGCCAGCAGCTATATCTCGAGCTCCTACAATGAGCAGTTCTTC. Protein: CASSYISSSYNEQFF. V usage is TRBV5-1 and J usage is TRBJ2-1, with D unclear. The CDR3 loop spans 15 amino acids. The V gene lost 3 bases and the J gene lost 0 bases, with 10 bases spanning the gap. The germline CDR1 and CDR2 sequences are SGHRS and YFSETQ.

This chain joins TRBV14 and TRBJ2-3; no firm D call. CDR1 and CDR2 (germline): SGHDN, FVKESK. V lost 5 bases and J 4 bases, leaving 10 bases between the germline ends. The CDR3 consists of 13 residues. CDR3 sequence reads: CASSSHTADTQYF. As DNA, the CDR3 is TGTGCCAGCAGCTCGCACACCGCAGATACGCAGTATTTT.

V is TRBV28 and J is TRBJ2-2; D remains ambiguous. V lost 7 bases and J lost 2, with 5 bases in between. The CDR3 runs to 12 residues. Germline V gene sequence: CDR1 MDHEN, CDR2 SYDVKM. In nucleotides, the CDR3 is TGTGCCAGCAATTCTAACACCGGGGAGCTGTTTTTT. Protein sequence: CASNSNTGELFF.

The chain employs TRBV18 and TRBJ1-6, with D perhaps TRBD1 (6 bases). This CDR3 has 14 residues. Trimming removed 4 bases at V and 7 bases at J, with 11 bases between. In germline, CDR1 is KGHSH, CDR2 LQKENI. The CDR3 protein is CASSQGGGNSPLHF. CDR3 DNA: TGTGCCAGCTCACAGGGGGGGGGAAATTCACCCCTCCACTTT.

The chain couples TRBV4-2 to TRBJ1-2, with 8 bases fitting TRBD1. The CDR3 has 14 residues. J lost 6 bases, V lost 5 bases, and 8 bases had no gene match. Germline V gives CDR1 LGHNA, CDR2 YNFKEQ. This chain's CDR3 is CASSSDRGPNGYTF. The CDR3 coding sequence is TGTGCCAGCAGCTCCGACAGGGGCCCAAATGGCTACACCTTC.

The chain links TRBV5-6 to TRBJ1-2, with D uncertain. The CDR3 consists of 13 residues. Trimming left V 6 bases short and J 4 bases short, with 13 bases between. Germline loops: CDR1 SGHDT, CDR2 YYEEEE. CDR3 nucleotide sequence: TGTGCCAGCAACTATCATGGCGGCTATGGCTACACCTTC. Its protein product is CASNYHGGYGYTF.